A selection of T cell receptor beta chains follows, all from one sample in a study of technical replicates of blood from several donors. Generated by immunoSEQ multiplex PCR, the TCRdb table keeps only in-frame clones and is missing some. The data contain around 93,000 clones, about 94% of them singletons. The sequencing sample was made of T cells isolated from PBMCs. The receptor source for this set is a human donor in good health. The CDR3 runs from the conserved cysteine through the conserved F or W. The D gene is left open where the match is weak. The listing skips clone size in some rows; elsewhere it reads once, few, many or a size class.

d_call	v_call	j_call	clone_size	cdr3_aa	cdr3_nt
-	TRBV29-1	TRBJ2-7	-	CSVEKTDTYEQYF	TGCAGCGTTGAAAAGACCGACACCTACGAGCAGTACTTC
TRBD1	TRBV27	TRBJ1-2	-	CASSPGQAGYTF	TGTGCCAGCAGTCCAGGACAGGCAGGCTACACCTTC
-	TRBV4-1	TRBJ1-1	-	CASSQETQATEAFF	TGCGCCAGCAGCCAAGAGACACAGGCCACTGAAGCTTTCTTT
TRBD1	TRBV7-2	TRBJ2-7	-	CASSLGQPYEQYF	TGTGCCAGCAGCTTGGGACAGCCCTACGAGCAGTACTTC
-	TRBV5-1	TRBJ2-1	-	CASQSLPVDEQFF	TGCGCCAGTCAAAGTTTGCCGGTGGATGAGCAGTTCTTC
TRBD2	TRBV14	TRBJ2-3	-	CASSPSAGGTDTQYF	TGTGCCAGCAGCCCTTCTGCGGGAGGCACAGATACGCAGTATTTT
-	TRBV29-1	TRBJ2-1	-	CSVEDRQGRDGSYNEQFF	TGCAGCGTTGAAGATCGTCAGGGGAGGGATGGCTCCTACAATGAGCAGTTCTTC
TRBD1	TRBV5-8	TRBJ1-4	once	CASSLEGQTNEKLFF	TGTGCCAGCAGCTTGGAGGGACAGACTAATGAAAAACTGTTTTTT
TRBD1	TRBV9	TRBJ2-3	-	CASSISGQGTTDTQYF	TGTGCCAGCAGCATATCAGGACAGGGGACAACAGATACGCAGTATTTT
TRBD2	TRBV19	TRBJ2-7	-	CASRLAGGHYEQYF	TGTGCCAGTAGACTAGCGGGAGGGCACTACGAGCAGTACTTC
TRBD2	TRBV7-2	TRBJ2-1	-	CASSSSGRIQFF	TGTGCCAGCAGCTCTAGCGGGAGAATACAGTTCTTC
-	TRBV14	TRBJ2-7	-	CASSQFIRASYEQYF	TGTGCCAGCAGCCAATTTATCAGGGCCTCCTACGAGCAGTACTTC
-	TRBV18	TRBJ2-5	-	CASSLASDKETQYF	TGTGCCAGCTCCCTGGCTAGCGATAAAGAGACCCAGTACTTC
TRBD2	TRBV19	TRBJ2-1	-	CASHSGGAIELTFF	TGTGCCAGTCATAGCGGGGGGGCCATCGAACTTACGTTCTTC
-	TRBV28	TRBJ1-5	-	CASTRGGFGNQPQHF	TGTGCCAGCACCCGCGGGGGGTTTGGAAATCAGCCCCAGCATTTT
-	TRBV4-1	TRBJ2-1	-	CASSQGREGYNEQFF	TGCGCCAGCAGCCAGGGCAGGGAAGGGTACAATGAGCAGTTCTTC
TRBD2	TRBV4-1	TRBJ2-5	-	CASSHSGGGYQETQYF	TGCGCCAGCAGCCATTCGGGGGGAGGGTACCAAGAGACCCAGTACTTC
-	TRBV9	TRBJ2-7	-	CASSVSGGLAHEQYF	TGTGCCAGCAGCGTAAGCGGCGGGCTGGCCCACGAGCAGTACTTC
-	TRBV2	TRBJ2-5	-	CASRGDSQETQYF	TGTGCCAGCAGAGGCGACAGCCAAGAGACCCAGTACTTC
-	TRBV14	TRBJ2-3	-	CASSPRGFTQYF	TGTGCCAGCAGCCCGAGGGGGTTTACGCAGTATTTT
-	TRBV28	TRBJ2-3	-	CASSQEIEDTQYF	TGTGCCAGCAGTCAAGAGATTGAGGATACGCAGTATTTT
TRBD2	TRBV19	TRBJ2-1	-	CASSTLAGSYNEQFF	TGTGCCAGTAGTACCTTAGCGGGGTCCTACAATGAGCAGTTCTTC
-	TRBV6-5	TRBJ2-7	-	CASSLRGYEQYF	TGTGCCAGCAGTCTGAGAGGCTACGAGCAGTACTTC
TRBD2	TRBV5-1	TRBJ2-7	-	CASSQTSGASYEQYF	TGCGCCAGCAGCCAAACTAGCGGGGCATCCTACGAGCAGTACTTC
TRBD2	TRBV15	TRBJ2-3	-	CATGKLADTDTQYF	TGTGCCACCGGGAAACTAGCGGACACAGATACGCAGTATTTT
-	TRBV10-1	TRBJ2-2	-	CASSESMLASNTGELFF	TGCGCCAGCAGTGAGTCGATGTTAGCGTCGAACACCGGGGAGCTGTTTTTT
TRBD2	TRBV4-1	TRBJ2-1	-	CASSTGTSVIWQFF	TGCGCCAGCAGCACCGGGACTAGCGTGATTTGGCAGTTCTTC
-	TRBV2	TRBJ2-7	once	CASKGSSYEQYF	TGTGCCAGCAAGGGGTCATCCTACGAGCAGTACTTC
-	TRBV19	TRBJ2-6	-	CASSFYRETVDVLTF	TGTGCCAGTAGTTTTTACAGGGAAACGGTAGACGTCCTGACTTTC
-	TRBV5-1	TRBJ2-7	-	CASSLAGSSSYEQYF	TGCGCCAGCAGCCTGGCGGGGTCTAGCTCCTACGAGCAGTACTTC
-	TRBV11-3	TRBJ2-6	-	CASSLSRLIRVRAGANVLTF	TGTGCCAGCAGCTTATCTAGGCTTATCAGGGTACGCGCTGGGGCCAACGTCCTGACTTTC
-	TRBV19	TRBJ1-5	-	CASSIVRVTSNQPQHF	TGTGCCAGTAGTATAGTCAGGGTTACGAGCAATCAGCCCCAGCATTTT
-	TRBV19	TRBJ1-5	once	CASTNFNQPQHF	TGTGCCAGTACTAATTTCAATCAGCCCCAGCATTTT
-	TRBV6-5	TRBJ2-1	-	CASSRTAGEYNEQFF	TGTGCCAGCAGCCGTACAGCGGGCGAATACAATGAGCAGTTCTTC
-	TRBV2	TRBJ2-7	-	CASSDRLARAGEQYF	TGTGCCAGCAGTGACAGGCTAGCGAGAGCCGGAGAGCAGTACTTC
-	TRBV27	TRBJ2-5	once	CASSQDRKETQYF	TGTGCCAGCAGCCAAGACAGAAAAGAGACCCAGTACTTC
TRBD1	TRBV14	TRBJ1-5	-	CASSQFSGGIQHF	TGTGCCAGCAGCCAATTTTCAGGGGGTATCCAACATTTT
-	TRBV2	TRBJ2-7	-	CASSESFWAEHEQYF	TGTGCCAGCAGTGAAAGTTTCTGGGCTGAACACGAGCAGTACTTC
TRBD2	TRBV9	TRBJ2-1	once	CASSVGGSGGPNEQFF	TGTGCCAGCAGCGTAGGAGGTAGCGGGGGTCCCAATGAGCAGTTCTTC
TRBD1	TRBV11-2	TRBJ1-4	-	CASSLRPGQGNEKLFF	TGTGCCAGCAGCCTACGACCGGGACAGGGGAACGAAAAACTGTTTTTT
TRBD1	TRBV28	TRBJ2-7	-	CASNSPGGPRREQYF	TGTGCCAGCAACTCACCAGGGGGCCCAAGGAGGGAGCAGTACTTC
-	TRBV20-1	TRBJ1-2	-	CSAGGYTF	TGCAGCGCGGGGGGCTACACCTTC
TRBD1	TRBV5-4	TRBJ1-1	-	CASSLETGENTEAFF	TGTGCCAGCAGCTTGGAGACAGGGGAGAACACTGAAGCTTTCTTT
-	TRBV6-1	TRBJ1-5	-	CASSKGRDQPQHF	TGTGCCAGCAGTAAAGGACGGGATCAGCCCCAGCATTTT
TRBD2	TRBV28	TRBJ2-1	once	CASSISVGLAYNEQFF	TGTGCCAGCAGTATTTCAGTGGGACTAGCATACAATGAGCAGTTCTTC